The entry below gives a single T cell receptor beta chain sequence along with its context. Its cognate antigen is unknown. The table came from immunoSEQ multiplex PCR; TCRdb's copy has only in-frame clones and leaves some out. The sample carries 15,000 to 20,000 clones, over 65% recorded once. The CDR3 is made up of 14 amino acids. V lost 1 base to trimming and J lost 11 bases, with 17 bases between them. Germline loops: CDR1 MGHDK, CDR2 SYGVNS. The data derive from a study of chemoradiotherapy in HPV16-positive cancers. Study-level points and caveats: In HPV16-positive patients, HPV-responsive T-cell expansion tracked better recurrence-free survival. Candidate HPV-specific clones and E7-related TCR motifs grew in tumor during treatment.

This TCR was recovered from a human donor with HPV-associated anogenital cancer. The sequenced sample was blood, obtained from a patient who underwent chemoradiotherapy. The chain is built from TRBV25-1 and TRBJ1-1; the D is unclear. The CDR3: CASSELRREGRAFF. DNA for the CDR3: TGTGCCAGCAGTGAATTAAGGAGGGAGGGTCGGGCTTTCTTT.